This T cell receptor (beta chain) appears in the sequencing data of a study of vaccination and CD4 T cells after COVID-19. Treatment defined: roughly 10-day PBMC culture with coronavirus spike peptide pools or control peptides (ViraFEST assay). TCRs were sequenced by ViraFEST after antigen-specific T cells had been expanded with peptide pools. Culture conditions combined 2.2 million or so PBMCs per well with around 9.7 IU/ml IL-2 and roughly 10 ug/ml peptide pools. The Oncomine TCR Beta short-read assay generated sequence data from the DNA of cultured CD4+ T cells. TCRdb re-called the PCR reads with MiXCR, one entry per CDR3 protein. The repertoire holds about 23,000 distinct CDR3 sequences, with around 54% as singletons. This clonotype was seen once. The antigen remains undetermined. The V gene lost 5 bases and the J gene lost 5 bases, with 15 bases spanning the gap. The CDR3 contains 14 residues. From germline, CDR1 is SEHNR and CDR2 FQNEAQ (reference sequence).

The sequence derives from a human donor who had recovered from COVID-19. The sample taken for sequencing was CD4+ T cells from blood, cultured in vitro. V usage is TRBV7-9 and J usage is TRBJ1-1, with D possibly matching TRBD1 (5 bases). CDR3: CASSPRQTRTEAFF. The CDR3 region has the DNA TGTGCCAGCAGCCCCAGACAGACTAGGACTGAAGCTTTCTTT.